The rows below give T cell receptor beta chains drawn from one sample of a study of OX40 agonist ivuxolimab in advanced cancers. Assay: immunoSEQ multiplex PCR; the TCRdb copy retains only in-frame clones and omits some. The sample yields roughly 58,000 clones, roughly 87% seen once. This material consisted of CD4+ or CD8+ T cells sorted from blood, taken in a trial of the OX40 agonist ivuxolimab. These receptors came from an adult with an advanced solid tumor such as melanoma, head and neck, liver or kidney cancer. The CDR3 runs from the conserved cysteine through the conserved F or W. A D gene is named only where the DNA matches it firmly. Clone sizes are given selectively: once, few, many, or a class where the clone is expanded.

d_call	v_call	j_call	clone_size	cdr3_aa	cdr3_nt
TRBD1	TRBV30	TRBJ2-3	once	CAWHRGLQDTQYF	TGTGCCTGGCACAGGGGGCTCCAAGATACGCAGTATTTT
TRBD1	TRBV4-2	TRBJ1-2	-	CASSQGQGPGGYGYTF	TGTGCCAGCAGCCAGGGACAGGGACCCGGCGGCTATGGCTACACCTTC
-	TRBV18	TRBJ2-7	-	CASSPRGGQSYEQYF	TGTGCCAGCTCACCGAGGGGGGGGCAGTCCTACGAGCAGTACTTC
-	TRBV5-1	TRBJ1-4	-	CASSLTIPTNEKLFF	TGCGCCAGCAGCTTGACGATTCCAACTAATGAAAAACTGTTTTTT
-	TRBV19	TRBJ1-1	-	CASKIGVGLTGPYPREAFF	TGTGCCAGTAAGATCGGGGTCGGTTTAACGGGTCCGTACCCCCGTGAAGCTTTCTTT
-	TRBV28	TRBJ2-1	-	CASSFSGGRTYNEQFF	TGTGCCAGCAGTTTTTCAGGGGGGCGGACCTACAATGAGCAGTTCTTC
TRBD1	TRBV2	TRBJ1-2	-	CASIGQGLGYTF	TGTGCCAGCATTGGACAGGGCCTGGGCTACACCTTC
TRBD2	TRBV6-1	TRBJ2-7	-	CASSRGLADQYF	TGTGCCAGCAGCCGAGGACTAGCGGACCAGTACTTC
-	TRBV9	TRBJ2-2	few	CASSVGGVKELFF	TGTGCCAGCAGCGTAGGAGGAGTGAAGGAGCTGTTTTTT
TRBD1	TRBV6-1	TRBJ2-7	few	CASSPPGTGYYEQYF	TGTGCCAGCAGCCCCCCGGGGACAGGTTACTACGAGCAGTACTTC
-	TRBV29-1	TRBJ2-7	once	CSVGTWGRRGEQYF	TGCAGCGTTGGGACGTGGGGGAGACGGGGCGAGCAGTACTTC
-	TRBV7-6	TRBJ2-1	-	CASSGLSYNEQFF	TGTGCCAGCTCGGGGCTCTCCTACAATGAGCAGTTCTTC
-	TRBV14	TRBJ1-1	-	CASSPSLGGTEAFF	TGTGCCAGCAGCCCCAGCCTAGGGGGCACTGAAGCTTTCTTT
-	TRBV6-1	TRBJ2-7	-	CASSQTGRGYEQYF	TGTGCCAGCAGCCAGACAGGGAGGGGCTACGAGCAGTACTTC
TRBD1	TRBV11-2	TRBJ2-7	-	CASSVDRIDYEQYF	TGTGCCAGCAGCGTGGACAGGATAGACTACGAGCAGTACTTC
TRBD1	TRBV19	TRBJ2-2	-	CASSRDRGRAGELFF	TGTGCCAGTAGTAGGGACAGGGGGAGGGCCGGGGAGCTGTTTTTT
-	TRBV11-2	TRBJ2-3	-	CASAPGSGNTDTQYF	TGTGCCAGCGCCCCCGGGAGCGGCAACACAGATACGCAGTATTTT
TRBD2	TRBV7-3	TRBJ2-3	-	CASSLRGGNTDTQYF	TGTGCCAGCAGCTTACGCGGGGGAAACACAGATACGCAGTATTTT
-	TRBV25-1	TRBJ2-1	-	CASSAPGTKYEQFF	TGTGCCAGCAGTGCCCCCGGGACGAAGTATGAGCAGTTCTTC
-	TRBV7-2	TRBJ1-3	-	CASSLQGTGNTIYF	TGTGCCAGCAGCTTACAAGGGACTGGAAACACCATATATTTT
-	TRBV7-2	TRBJ1-5	-	CASSLGESNQPQHF	TGTGCCAGCAGCTTAGGGGAAAGCAATCAGCCCCAGCATTTT
TRBD1	TRBV5-1	TRBJ2-5	-	CASSLAPGTGGEETQYF	TGCGCCAGCAGCTTGGCCCCGGGGACAGGGGGAGAAGAGACCCAGTACTTC
-	TRBV7-8	TRBJ1-4	-	CASSSGLGGIRNEKLFF	TGTGCCAGCAGCTCCGGCTTAGGGGGGATTCGGAATGAAAAACTGTTTTTT
-	TRBV6-6	TRBJ2-2	-	CASSPRALTGELFF	TGTGCCAGCAGTCCCCGGGCCCTCACCGGGGAGCTGTTTTTT
-	TRBV6-6	TRBJ1-2	-	CASSSGDYGYTF	TGTGCCAGCAGTTCGGGGGACTATGGCTACACCTTC
TRBD2	TRBV7-6	TRBJ2-3	-	CASSPGGSGIQADTQYF	TGTGCCAGCAGCCCCGGCGGTAGCGGGATCCAAGCAGATACGCAGTATTTT
-	TRBV5-1	TRBJ2-5	-	CASSLHRESETQYF	TGCGCCAGCAGCTTGCACAGGGAATCTGAGACCCAGTACTTC
-	TRBV7-6	TRBJ2-3	once	CASRQTDTQYF	TGTGCCAGCAGACAGACAGATACGCAGTATTTT
-	TRBV2	TRBJ2-2	-	CASSVEADTGELFF	TGTGCCAGCAGTGTAGAGGCGGACACCGGGGAGCTGTTTTTT
TRBD2	TRBV29-1	TRBJ2-7	-	CSVVGTSGDRNEQYF	TGCAGCGTCGTTGGGACTAGCGGGGATAGGAACGAGCAGTACTTC
-	TRBV13	TRBJ2-3	-	CASSLKQGLGTDTQYF	TGTGCCAGCAGCCTCAAGCAGGGACTGGGCACAGATACGCAGTATTTT
-	TRBV19	TRBJ1-2	-	CASSIGMRGRRDGYTF	TGTGCCAGTAGTATCGGGATGCGGGGACGCCGGGATGGCTACACCTTC
-	TRBV19	TRBJ2-2	-	CASIRALTDTGELFF	TGTGCCAGTATTAGGGCCCTAACCGACACCGGGGAGCTGTTTTTT
-	TRBV2	TRBJ1-5	-	CASSEVGRGQPQHF	TGTGCCAGCAGTGAAGTGGGCAGGGGACAGCCCCAGCATTTT
-	TRBV5-6	TRBJ1-4	-	CASSLVGRTANEKLFF	TGTGCCAGCAGCTTGGTCGGGAGGACAGCTAATGAAAAACTGTTTTTT
-	TRBV7-2	TRBJ2-1	-	CASSKTTGNEQFF	TGTGCCAGCAGCAAGACTACAGGGAATGAGCAGTTCTTC
-	TRBV21-1	TRBJ2-4	-	CASTRGGQRGTSAKNIQYF	TGTGCCAGCACCCGTGGTGGGCAAAGGGGTACTTCTGCCAAAAACATTCAGTACTTC
-	TRBV20-1	TRBJ1-1	few	CSARDSRRAFF	TGCAGTGCTAGAGATTCCCGGAGAGCTTTCTTT
-	TRBV6-1	TRBJ1-5	-	CASSEALPPGLGPQHF	TGTGCCAGCAGTGAAGCGCTCCCGCCCGGTCTGGGGCCCCAGCATTTT
-	TRBV15	TRBJ1-5	-	CATSRGGDQPQHF	TGTGCCACCAGCAGAGGGGGCGATCAGCCCCAGCATTTT
TRBD1	TRBV4-1	TRBJ1-1	-	CASSQAATGGIRGTEAFF	TGCGCCAGCAGCCAAGCCGCGACAGGGGGGATCAGGGGCACTGAAGCTTTCTTT
TRBD1	TRBV6-5	TRBJ2-7	once	CASRRGQASYEQYF	TGTGCCAGCAGAAGGGGACAGGCCTCCTACGAGCAGTACTTC
-	TRBV7-6	TRBJ1-1	-	CASSLFSPGPTEAFF	TGTGCCAGCAGCTTATTCTCCCCGGGCCCCACTGAAGCTTTCTTT
TRBD2	TRBV7-6	TRBJ2-2	-	CASSLRRAGGTTGELFF	TGTGCCAGCAGCTTACGACGGGCGGGAGGGACTACCGGGGAGCTGTTTTTT
-	TRBV11-2	TRBJ1-1	-	CASSRSPAEAFF	TGTGCCAGCAGCCGCTCACCCGCTGAAGCTTTCTTT
TRBD2	TRBV27	TRBJ2-1	once	CASSSLAGVYNEQFF	TGTGCCAGCAGTTCACTAGCGGGAGTGTACAATGAGCAGTTCTTC